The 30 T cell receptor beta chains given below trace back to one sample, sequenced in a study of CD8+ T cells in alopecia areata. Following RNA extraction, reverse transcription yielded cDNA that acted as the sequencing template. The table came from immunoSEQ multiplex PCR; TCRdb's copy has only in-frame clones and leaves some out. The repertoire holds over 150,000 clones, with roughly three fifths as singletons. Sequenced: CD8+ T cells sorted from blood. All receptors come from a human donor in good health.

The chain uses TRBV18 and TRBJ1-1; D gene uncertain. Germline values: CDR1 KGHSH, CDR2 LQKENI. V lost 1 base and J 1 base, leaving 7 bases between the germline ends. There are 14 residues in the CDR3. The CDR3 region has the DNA TGTGCCAGCTCACCACGGGCAGGGAACACTGAAGCTTTCTTT. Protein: CASSPRAGNTEAFF.

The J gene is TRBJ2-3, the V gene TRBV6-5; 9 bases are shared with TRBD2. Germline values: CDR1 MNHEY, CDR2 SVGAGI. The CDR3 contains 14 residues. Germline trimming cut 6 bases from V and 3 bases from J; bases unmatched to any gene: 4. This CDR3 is CASRAGGQTDTQYF. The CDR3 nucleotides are TGTGCCAGCAGGGCGGGGGGGCAAACAGATACGCAGTATTTT.

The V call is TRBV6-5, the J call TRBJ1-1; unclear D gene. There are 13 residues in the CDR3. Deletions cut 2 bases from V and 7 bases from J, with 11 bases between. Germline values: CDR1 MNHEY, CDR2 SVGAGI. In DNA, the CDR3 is TGTGCCAGCAGTTACAAATCCGGTGGTGAAGCTTTCTTT. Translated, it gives CASSYKSGGEAFF.

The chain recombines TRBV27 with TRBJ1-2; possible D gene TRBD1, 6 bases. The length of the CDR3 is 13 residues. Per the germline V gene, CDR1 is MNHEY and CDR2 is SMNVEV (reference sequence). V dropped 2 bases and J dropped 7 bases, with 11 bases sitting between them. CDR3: CASSLQGNGGYTF. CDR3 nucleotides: TGTGCCAGCAGTTTACAGGGGAACGGTGGCTACACCTTC.

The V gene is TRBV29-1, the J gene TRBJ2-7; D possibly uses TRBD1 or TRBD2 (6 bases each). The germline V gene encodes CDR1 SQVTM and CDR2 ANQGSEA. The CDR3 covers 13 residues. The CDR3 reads CSAPGAGLYEQYF. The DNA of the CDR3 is TGCAGTGCCCCGGGGGCAGGACTCTACGAGCAGTACTTC.

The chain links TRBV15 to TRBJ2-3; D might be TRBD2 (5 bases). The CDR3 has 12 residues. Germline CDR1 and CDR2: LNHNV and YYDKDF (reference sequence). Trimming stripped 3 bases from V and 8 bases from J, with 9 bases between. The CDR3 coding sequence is TGTGCCACCAGCAGCTGGGCGGGTACGCAGTATTTT. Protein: CATSSWAGTQYF. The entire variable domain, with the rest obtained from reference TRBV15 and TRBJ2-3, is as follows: DAMVIQNPRYQVTQFGKPVTLSCSQTLNHNVMYWYQQKSSQAPKLLFHYYDKDFNNEADTPDNFQSRRPNTSFCFLDIRSPGLGDTAMYLCATSSWAGTQYFGPGTRLTVL.

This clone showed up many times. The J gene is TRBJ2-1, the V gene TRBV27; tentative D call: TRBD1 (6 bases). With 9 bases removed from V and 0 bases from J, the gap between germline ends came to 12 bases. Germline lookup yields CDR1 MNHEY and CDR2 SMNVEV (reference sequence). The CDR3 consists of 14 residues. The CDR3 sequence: CASGQSSSYNEQFF. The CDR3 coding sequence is TGTGCCAGTGGACAGTCGAGCTCCTACAATGAGCAGTTCTTC.

The CDR3 bases are TGCGCCAGCAGCCAAGCGGGGCTTCCCAGGGATACGCAGTATTTT. Translated, it gives CASSQAGLPRDTQYF. The V and J genes are TRBV4-1 and TRBJ2-3; D may be TRBD1 or TRBD2 (5 bases each). The CDR3 is 15 amino acids. Germline CDR1 MGHRA, CDR2 YSYEKL. Between the trimmed V and J ends, which lost 1 base and 6 bases, there was a span of 14 bases.

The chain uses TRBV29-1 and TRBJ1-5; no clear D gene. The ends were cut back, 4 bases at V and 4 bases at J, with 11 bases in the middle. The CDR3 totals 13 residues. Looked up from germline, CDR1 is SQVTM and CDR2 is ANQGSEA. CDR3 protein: CSVGGIQNQPQHF. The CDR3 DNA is TGCAGCGTTGGAGGTATTCAGAATCAGCCCCAGCATTTT. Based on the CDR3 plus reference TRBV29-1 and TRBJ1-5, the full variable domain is SAVISQKPSRDICQRGTSLTIQCQVDSQVTMMFWYRQQPGQSLTLIATANQGSEATYESGFVIDKFPISRPNLTFSTLTVSNMSPEDSSIYLCSVGGIQNQPQHFGDGTRLSIL.

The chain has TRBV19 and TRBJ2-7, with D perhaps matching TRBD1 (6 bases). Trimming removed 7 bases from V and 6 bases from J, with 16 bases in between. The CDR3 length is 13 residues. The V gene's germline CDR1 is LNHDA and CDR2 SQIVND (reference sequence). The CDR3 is CASTTDSLGEQYF. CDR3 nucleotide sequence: TGTGCCAGTACCACGGACAGCCTTGGCGAGCAGTACTTC.

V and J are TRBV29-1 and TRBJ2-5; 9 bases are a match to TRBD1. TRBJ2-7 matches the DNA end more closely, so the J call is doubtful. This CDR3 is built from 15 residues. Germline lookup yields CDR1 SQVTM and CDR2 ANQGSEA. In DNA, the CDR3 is TGCAGCGTTGAAGCGACCGGGACAGGGACCTACGAGCAGTACTTC. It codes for CSVEATGTGTYEQYF.

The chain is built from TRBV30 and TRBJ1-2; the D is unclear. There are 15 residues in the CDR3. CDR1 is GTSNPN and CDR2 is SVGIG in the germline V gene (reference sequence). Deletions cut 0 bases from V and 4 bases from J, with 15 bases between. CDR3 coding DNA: TGTGCCTGGAGTGTATCAGAATGGGAAGGCTATGGCTACACCTTC. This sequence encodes CAWSVSEWEGYGYTF.

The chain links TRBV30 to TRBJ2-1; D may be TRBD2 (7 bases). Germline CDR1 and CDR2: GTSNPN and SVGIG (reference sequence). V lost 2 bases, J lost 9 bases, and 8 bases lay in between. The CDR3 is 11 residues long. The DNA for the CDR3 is TGTGCCTGGAGTAGGGGGGGTGAGCAGTTCTTC. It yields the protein CAWSRGGEQFF.

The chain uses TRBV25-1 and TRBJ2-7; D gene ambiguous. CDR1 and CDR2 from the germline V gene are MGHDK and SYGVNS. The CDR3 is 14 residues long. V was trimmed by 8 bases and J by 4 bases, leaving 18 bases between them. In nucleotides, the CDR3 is TGTGCCAGCCGGCCCCGAGACATAATATACGAGCAGTACTTC. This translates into CASRPRDIIYEQYF.

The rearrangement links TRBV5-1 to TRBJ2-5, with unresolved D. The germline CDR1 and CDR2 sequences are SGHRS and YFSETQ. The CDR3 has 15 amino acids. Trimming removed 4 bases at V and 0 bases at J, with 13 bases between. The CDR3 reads CASSHNYGYQETQYF. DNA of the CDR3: TGCGCCAGCAGCCACAACTATGGGTACCAAGAGACCCAGTACTTC.

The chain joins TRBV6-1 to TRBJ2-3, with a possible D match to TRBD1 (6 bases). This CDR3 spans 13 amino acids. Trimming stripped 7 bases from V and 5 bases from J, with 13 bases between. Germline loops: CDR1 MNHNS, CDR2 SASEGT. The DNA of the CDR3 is TGTGCCAGCAAAATGGGGGCGGGAGATACGCAGTATTTT. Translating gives CASKMGAGDTQYF.

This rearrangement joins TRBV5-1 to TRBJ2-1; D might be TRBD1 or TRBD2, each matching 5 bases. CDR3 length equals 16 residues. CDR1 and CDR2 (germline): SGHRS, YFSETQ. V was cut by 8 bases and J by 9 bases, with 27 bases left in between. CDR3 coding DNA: TGCGCCAGTCCGGTTATCAGGGTCACCGCTGGGGGTGAGCAGTTCTTC. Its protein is CASPVIRVTAGGEQFF.

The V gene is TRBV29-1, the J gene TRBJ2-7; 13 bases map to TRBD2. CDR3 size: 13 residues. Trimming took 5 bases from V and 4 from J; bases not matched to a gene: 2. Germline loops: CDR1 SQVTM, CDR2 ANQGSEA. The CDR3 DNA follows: TGCAGCGTTCAGGGACTAGCGGGGTACGAGCAGTACTTC. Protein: CSVQGLAGYEQYF.

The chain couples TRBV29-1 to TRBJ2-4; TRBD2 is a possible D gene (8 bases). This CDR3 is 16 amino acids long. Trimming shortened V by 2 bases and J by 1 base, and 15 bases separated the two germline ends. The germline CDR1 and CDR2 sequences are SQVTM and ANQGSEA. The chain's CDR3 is CSVEREGTVAKNIQYF. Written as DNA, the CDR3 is TGCAGCGTTGAACGGGAGGGGACAGTGGCCAAAAACATTCAGTACTTC.

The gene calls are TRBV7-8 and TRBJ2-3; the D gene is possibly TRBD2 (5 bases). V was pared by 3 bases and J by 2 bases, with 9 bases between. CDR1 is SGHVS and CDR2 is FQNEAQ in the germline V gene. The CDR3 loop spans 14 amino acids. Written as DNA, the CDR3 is TGTGCCAGCAGCTTCCGGGAACTCACAGATACGCAGTATTTT. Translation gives CASSFRELTDTQYF.

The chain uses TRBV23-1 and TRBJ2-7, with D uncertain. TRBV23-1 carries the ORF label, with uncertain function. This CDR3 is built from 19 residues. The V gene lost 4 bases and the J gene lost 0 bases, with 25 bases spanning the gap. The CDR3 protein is CASSLRKDLAARPSYEQYF. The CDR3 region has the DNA TGCGCCAGCAGTCTCCGAAAGGACCTTGCGGCCAGACCCTCCTACGAGCAGTACTTC.

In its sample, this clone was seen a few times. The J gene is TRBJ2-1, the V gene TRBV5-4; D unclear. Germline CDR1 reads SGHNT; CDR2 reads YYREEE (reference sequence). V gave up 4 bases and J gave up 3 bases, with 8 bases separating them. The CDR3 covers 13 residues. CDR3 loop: CASSPESYNEQFF. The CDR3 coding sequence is TGTGCCAGCAGCCCCGAAAGCTACAATGAGCAGTTCTTC.

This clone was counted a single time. This chain's CDR3 is CAWSGGDFANQPQHF. In nucleotides, the CDR3 is TGTGCCTGGAGCGGTGGAGATTTTGCCAATCAGCCCCAGCATTTT. V usage is TRBV30 and J usage is TRBJ1-5, with unresolved D. This CDR3 contains 15 residues. Germline lookup yields CDR1 GTSNPN and CDR2 SVGIG (reference sequence). The ends were cut back, 3 bases at V and 3 bases at J, with 15 bases in the middle.

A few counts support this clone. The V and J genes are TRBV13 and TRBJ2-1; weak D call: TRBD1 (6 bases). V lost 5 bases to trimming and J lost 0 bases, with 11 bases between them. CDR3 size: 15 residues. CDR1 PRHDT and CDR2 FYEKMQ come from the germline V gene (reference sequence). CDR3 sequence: CASSPDRSSYNEQFF. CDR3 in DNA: TGTGCCAGCAGCCCCGACAGGAGCTCCTACAATGAGCAGTTCTTC.

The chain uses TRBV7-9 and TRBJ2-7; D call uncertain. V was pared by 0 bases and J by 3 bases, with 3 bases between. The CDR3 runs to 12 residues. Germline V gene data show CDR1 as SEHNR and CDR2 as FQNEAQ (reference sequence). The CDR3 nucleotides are TGTGCCAGCAGCTTAGCCAACTACGAGCAGTACTTC. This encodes CASSLANYEQYF.

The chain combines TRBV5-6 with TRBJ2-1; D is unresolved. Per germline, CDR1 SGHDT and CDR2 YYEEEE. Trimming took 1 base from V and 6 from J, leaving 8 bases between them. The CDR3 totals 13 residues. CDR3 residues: CASSLSPGNEQFF. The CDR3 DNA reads TGTGCCAGCAGCTTGTCTCCGGGCAATGAGCAGTTCTTC.

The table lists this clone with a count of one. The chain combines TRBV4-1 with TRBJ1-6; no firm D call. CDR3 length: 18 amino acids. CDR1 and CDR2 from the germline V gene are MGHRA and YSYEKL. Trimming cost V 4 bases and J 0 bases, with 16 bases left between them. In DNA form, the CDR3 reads TGCGCCAGCAGCCGGGGAGGAGTGACGAGCTCCTATAATTCACCCCTCCACTTT. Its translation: CASSRGGVTSSYNSPLHF.

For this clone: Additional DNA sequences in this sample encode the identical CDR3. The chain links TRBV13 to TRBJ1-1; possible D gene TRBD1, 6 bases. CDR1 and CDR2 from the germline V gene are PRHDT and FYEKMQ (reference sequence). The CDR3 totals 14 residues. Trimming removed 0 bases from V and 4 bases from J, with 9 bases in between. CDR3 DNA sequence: TGTGCCAGCAGCTTAGGCAGGGGTCGCACTGAAGCTTTCTTT. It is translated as CASSLGRGRTEAFF.

CDR3 amino acids: CASSLEGRQGSPLHF. CDR3 coding DNA: TGCGCCAGCAGCTTGGAGGGCCGACAGGGTTCACCCCTCCACTTT. V and J are TRBV5-1 and TRBJ1-6; 7 positions match TRBD1. The CDR3 covers 15 residues. V shed 0 bases and J 9 bases; nucleotides not matched to a gene: 6. CDR1 and CDR2 from the germline V gene are SGHRS and YFSETQ.

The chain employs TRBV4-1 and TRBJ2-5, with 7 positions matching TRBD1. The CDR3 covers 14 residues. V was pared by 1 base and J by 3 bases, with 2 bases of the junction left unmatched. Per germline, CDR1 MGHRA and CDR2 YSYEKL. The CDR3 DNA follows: TGCGCCAGCAGCCAAGGACAGGGTAAAGAGACCCAGTACTTC. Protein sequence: CASSQGQGKETQYF.